These 7 T cell receptor beta chains were sequenced from one sample in a study of CD8 T cells in ankylosing spondylitis. TCRdb re-derived calls from the 5' RACE reads in MiXCR, one entry per CDR3 protein. Of hundreds of thousands of distinct CDR3 sequences listed, approximately 9% are singletons. The sequenced material came from blood, either unsorted or a sorted T cell fraction (not recorded which). The receptor source for this set is a male donor with ankylosing spondylitis or in good health (not recorded which).

This clonotype was observed a handful of times. V gene TRBV30 combines with J gene TRBJ2-1; TRBD2 agrees at 12 bases. Germline values: CDR1 GTSNPN, CDR2 SVGIG (reference sequence). J lost 7 bases, V lost 5 bases, and 12 bases had no gene match. This CDR3 spans 16 amino acids. The CDR3 sequence: CAWCQGLAGKGNEQFF. The CDR3, as DNA: TGTGCCTGGTGTCAAGGACTAGCGGGAAAAGGGAATGAGCAGTTCTTC.

This clonotype was recorded at least ten times. This sequence joins TRBV29-1 and TRBJ1-1, with D perhaps TRBD1 (5 bases). V lost 3 bases and J 10 bases, leaving 12 bases between the germline ends. Germline-derived CDR1 and CDR2 are SQVTM and ANQGSEA. The CDR3 runs 11 residues. The CDR3 sequence is CSVDGGRGAFF. CDR3 DNA sequence: TGCAGCGTTGACGGGGGGAGGGGAGCTTTCTTT.

This clonotype was counted at least ten times. The chain carries TRBV21-1 and TRBJ2-1. TRBV21-1 is noted as a pseudogene. The CDR3 covers 10 residues. CDR3 bases: TGTGCCAGCAGCAAAAAGGAGCAGTTCTTC. This encodes CASSKKEQFF.

This clonotype was found many times. The genes are TRBV5-1 and TRBJ2-3, with D hard to call. CDR3 length equals 16 residues. V lost 3 bases, J lost 2 bases, and 16 bases lay in between. Germline lookup yields CDR1 SGHRS and CDR2 YFSETQ. The CDR3 region is CASSSRPYGDTDTQYF. For the CDR3, the DNA is TGCGCCAGCAGCTCCCGCCCGTATGGGGACACAGATACGCAGTATTTT.

This clonotype was seen a few times. The rearrangement joins TRBV12-3 or TRBV12-4 to TRBJ2-7; 10 bases fit TRBD2. Trimming at V came to 1 base and at J to 6 bases, leaving 12 bases not matched to a gene. The CDR3 spans 17 residues. The CDR3 DNA sequence: TGTGCCAGCAGTTTAGGACTCCTAGCGGGAGCCCCCTGCGAGCAGTACTTC. Translating it yields CASSLGLLAGAPCEQYF.

In this sample, this clonotype turned up many times. This sequence joins TRBV5-6 and TRBJ1-1, with D unresolved. The V end lost 1 base, the J end lost 4 bases, and 17 bases lay between the germline ends. The CDR3 sequence is 16 residues long. Germline CDR1 reads SGHDT; CDR2 reads YYEEEE. CDR3 bases: TGTGCCAGCAGCTTGTTAAATCAAGCTTACTCCACTGAAGCTTTCTTT. Amino acids: CASSLLNQAYSTEAFF.

Only a few counts were recorded for this clonotype. This chain joins TRBV5-1 and TRBJ2-1, with TRBD1 as a possible D gene (5 bases). CDR1 is SGHRS, CDR2 YFSETQ, per germline. The length of the CDR3 is 15 residues. Trimming stripped 1 base from V and 5 bases from J, with 13 bases between. CDR3 region: CASSLKGNGNNEQFF. CDR3 DNA: TGCGCCAGCAGCTTGAAGGGGAACGGAAACAATGAGCAGTTCTTC.